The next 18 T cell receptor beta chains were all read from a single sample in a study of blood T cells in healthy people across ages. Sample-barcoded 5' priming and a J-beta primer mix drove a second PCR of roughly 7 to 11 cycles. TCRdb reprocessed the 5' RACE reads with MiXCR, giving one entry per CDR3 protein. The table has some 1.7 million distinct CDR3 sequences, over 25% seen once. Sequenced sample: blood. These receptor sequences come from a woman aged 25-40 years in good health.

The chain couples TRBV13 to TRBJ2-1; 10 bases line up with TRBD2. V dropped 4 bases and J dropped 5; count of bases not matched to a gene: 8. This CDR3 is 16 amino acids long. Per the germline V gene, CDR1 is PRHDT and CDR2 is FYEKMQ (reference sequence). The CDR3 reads CASSSRSGGAHNEQFF. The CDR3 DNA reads TGTGCCAGCAGCTCCCGAAGCGGGGGGGCCCACAATGAGCAGTTCTTC.

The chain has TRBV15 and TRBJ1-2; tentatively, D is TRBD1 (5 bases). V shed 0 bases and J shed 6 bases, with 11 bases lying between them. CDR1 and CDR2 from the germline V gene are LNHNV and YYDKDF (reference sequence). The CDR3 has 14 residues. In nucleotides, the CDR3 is TGTGCCACCAGCAGAGATCGGCGGGGGGATGGCTACACCTTC. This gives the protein CATSRDRRGDGYTF.

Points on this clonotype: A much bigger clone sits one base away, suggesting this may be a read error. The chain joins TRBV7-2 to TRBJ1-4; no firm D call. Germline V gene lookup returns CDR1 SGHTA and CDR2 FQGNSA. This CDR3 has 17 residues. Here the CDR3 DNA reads TGTGCCGGCAGCCGCTCTCCGCGGGGTAGTGGTAATGAAAAACTGTTTTTT. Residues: CAGSRSPRGSGNEKLFF.

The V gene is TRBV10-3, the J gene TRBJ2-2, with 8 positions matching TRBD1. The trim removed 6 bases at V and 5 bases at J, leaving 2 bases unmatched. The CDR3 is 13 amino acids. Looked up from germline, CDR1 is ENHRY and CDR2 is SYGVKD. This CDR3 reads CAIRTGGTGELFF. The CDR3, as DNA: TGTGCCATCAGAACAGGGGGGACCGGGGAGCTGTTTTTT.

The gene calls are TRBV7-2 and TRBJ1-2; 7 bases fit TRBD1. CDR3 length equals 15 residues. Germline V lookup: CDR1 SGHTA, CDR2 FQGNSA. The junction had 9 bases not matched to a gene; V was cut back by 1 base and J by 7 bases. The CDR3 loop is CASSLGTGQRSGYTF. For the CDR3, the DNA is TGTGCCAGCAGCTTAGGTACGGGACAGAGATCTGGCTACACCTTC.

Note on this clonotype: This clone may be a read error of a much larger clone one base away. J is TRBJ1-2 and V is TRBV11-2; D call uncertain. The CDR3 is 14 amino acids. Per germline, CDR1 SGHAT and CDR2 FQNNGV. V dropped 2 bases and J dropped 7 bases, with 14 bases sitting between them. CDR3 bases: TGTGCCAGCAGCTTAACCGACGGAACCTGTGGCTACACCTTC. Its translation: CASSLTDGTCGYTF.

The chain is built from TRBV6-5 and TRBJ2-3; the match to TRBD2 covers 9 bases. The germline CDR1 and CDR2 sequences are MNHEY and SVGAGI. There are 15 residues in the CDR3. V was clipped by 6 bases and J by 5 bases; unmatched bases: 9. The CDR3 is CASSHGAGGVDTQYF. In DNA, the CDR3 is TGTGCCAGCAGCCATGGAGCGGGGGGTGTAGATACGCAGTATTTT.

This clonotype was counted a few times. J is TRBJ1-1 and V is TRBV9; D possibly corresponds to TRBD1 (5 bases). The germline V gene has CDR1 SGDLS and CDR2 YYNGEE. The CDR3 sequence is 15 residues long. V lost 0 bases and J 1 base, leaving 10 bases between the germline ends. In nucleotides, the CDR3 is TGTGCCAGCAGCGTAGATGGGGGGGGGAACACTGAAGCTTTCTTT. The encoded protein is CASSVDGGGNTEAFF.

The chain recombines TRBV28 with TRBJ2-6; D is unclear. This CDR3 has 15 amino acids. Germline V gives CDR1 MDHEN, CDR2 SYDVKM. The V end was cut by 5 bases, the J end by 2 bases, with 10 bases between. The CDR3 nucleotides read TGTGCCAGCAGTAAACGGCCAGCTGGGGCCAACGTCCTGACTTTC. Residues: CASSKRPAGANVLTF.

Here the CDR3 DNA reads TGCAGTGCTCCCCCCCCGCTAGCGGGGGTCTTCACAGATACGCAGTATTTT. This gives the protein CSAPPPLAGVFTDTQYF. The V and J genes are TRBV20-1 and TRBJ2-3, with 10 nucleotides matching TRBD2. CDR1 DFQATT and CDR2 SNEGSKA come from the germline V gene (reference sequence). Germline trimming cut 5 bases from V and 2 bases from J; bases unmatched to any gene: 13. The CDR3 totals 17 residues.

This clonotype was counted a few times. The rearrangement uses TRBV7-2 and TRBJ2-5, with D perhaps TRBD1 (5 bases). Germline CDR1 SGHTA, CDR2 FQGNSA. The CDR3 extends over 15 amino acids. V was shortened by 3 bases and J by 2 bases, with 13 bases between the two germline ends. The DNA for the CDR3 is TGTGCCAGCAGCTTCGACAGTCAGATTCAAGAGACCCAGTACTTC. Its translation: CASSFDSQIQETQYF.

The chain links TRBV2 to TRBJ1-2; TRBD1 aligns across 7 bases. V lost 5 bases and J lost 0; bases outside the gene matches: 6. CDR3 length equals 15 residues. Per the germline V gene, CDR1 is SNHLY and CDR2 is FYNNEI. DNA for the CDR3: TGTGCCAGCAGTATATCCGGGACAGCTAACTATGGCTACACCTTC. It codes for CASSISGTANYGYTF.

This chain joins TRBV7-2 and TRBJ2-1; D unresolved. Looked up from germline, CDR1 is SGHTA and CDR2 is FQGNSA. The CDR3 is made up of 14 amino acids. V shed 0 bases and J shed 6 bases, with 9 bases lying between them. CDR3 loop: CASSLAPGCNEQFF. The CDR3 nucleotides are TGTGCCAGCAGCTTAGCTCCAGGATGCAATGAGCAGTTCTTC. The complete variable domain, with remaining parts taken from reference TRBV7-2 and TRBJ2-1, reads GAGVSQSPSNKVTEKGKDVELRCDPISGHTALYWYRQSLGQGLEFLIYFQGNSAPDKSGLPSDRFSAERTGGSVSTLTIQRTQQEDSAVYLCASSLAPGCNEQFFGPGTRLTVL.

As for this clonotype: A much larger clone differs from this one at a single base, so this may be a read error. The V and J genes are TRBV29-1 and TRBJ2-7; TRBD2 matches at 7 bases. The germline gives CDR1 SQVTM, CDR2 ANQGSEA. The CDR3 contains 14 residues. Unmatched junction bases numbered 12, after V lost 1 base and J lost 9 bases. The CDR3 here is CSVEVPGGSRVQYF. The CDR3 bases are TGCAGCGTTGAAGTCCCTGGCGGGAGTAGAGTGCAGTACTTC.

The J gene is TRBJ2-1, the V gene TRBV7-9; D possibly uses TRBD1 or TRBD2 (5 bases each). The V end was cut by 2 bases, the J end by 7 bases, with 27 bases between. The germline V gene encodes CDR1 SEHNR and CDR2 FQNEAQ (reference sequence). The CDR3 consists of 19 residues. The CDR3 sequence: CASSLWPTRRQRVLNEQFF. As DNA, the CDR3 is TGTGCCAGCAGCTTATGGCCAACTAGGAGACAGAGGGTTTTGAATGAGCAGTTCTTC.

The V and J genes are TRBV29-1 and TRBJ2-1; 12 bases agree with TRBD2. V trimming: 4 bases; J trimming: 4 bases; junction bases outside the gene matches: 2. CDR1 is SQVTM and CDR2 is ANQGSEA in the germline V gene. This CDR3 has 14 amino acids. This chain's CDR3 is CSVVTSGGYNEQFF. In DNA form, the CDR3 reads TGCAGCGTTGTGACTAGCGGGGGATACAATGAGCAGTTCTTC.

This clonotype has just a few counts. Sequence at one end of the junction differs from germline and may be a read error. The CDR3 DNA is TGTGCCAGCAGTTTTCCCGGACTAGCGGGCAATGGGCAGTTCTTC. Its protein is CASSFPGLAGNGQFF. The chain has TRBV12-3 or TRBV12-4 and TRBJ2-1; 11 bases map to TRBD2. This CDR3 has 15 amino acids.

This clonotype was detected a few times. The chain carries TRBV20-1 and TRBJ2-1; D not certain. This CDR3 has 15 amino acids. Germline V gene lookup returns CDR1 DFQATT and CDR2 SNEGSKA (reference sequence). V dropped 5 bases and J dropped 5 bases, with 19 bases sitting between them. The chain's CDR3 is CSASPVVNSNNEQFF. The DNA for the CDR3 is TGCAGTGCTTCTCCTGTGGTCAATTCAAACAATGAGCAGTTCTTC.